This T cell receptor (beta chain) was profiled in a study of blood T cell repertoires in COVID-19. The length of the CDR3 is 15 residues. CDR1 and CDR2 from the germline V gene are MNHEY and SVGAGI. Germline trimming cut 6 bases from V and 11 bases from J; bases unmatched to any gene: 12. This table comes from immunoSEQ multiplex PCR, and its TCRdb copy is limited to in-frame clones, with some not included. The data show fewer than 85,000 clones, about 90% seen once. The receptor was isolated from a man in his fifties with active COVID-19. The rearrangement joins TRBV6-5 to TRBJ2-3; 12 bases match TRBD2. The source material was peripheral blood. CDR3 amino acids: CASRPTTLAGGVQYF. The CDR3 bases are TGTGCCAGCAGACCCACCACCCTAGCGGGAGGGGTGCAGTATTTT.